This TCR beta chain appears in the sequencing data of a study of OX40 agonist ivuxolimab in advanced cancers. Data came from immunoSEQ multiplex PCR; TCRdb stores just in-frame clones and leaves some out. The sample records 20,000 to 25,000 clones, approximately 85% being singletons. There are 17 residues in the CDR3. Unmatched junction bases numbered 6, after V lost 4 bases and J lost 2 bases. Germline values: CDR1 SGHKS, CDR2 YYEKEE (reference sequence). This sequence originates from an adult with an advanced solid tumor such as melanoma, head and neck, liver or kidney cancer. The source material was CD4+ or CD8+ T cells sorted from blood, sampled in a trial of the OX40 agonist ivuxolimab. The V and J genes are TRBV5-5 and TRBJ2-7; TRBD2 aligns across 16 bases. The CDR3 DNA follows: TGTGCCAGCAGCCCGGGACTAGCGGGAGGGTACACCTACGAGCAGTACTTC. Its protein product is CASSPGLAGGYTYEQYF.